The sequence of this T cell receptor (beta chain) was determined in a study of siplizumab effects on memory and regulatory T cells. Study observations and caveats: Suppressive activity of Tregs proliferating in siplizumab cultures remained unconfirmed.

CDR3 length equals 14 residues. CDR1 is LGHNT, CDR2 FRNRAP, per germline. The method was immunoSEQ multiplex PCR; TCRdb's version includes in-frame clones alone and lacks a portion of them. The sample lists about 82,000 clones, about 87% seen once, with around 1.4% in the top ten. To note about this clone: The antigen is not known.

The sequence was obtained from a human donor in good health. Sequencing used Tregs sorted from blood. The J gene is TRBJ1-5, the V gene TRBV12-5; D uncertain. CDR3 in DNA: TGTGCCACCCGGGGTTCCTTCAGCAATCAGCCCCAGCATTTT. Encoded protein: CATRGSFSNQPQHF.